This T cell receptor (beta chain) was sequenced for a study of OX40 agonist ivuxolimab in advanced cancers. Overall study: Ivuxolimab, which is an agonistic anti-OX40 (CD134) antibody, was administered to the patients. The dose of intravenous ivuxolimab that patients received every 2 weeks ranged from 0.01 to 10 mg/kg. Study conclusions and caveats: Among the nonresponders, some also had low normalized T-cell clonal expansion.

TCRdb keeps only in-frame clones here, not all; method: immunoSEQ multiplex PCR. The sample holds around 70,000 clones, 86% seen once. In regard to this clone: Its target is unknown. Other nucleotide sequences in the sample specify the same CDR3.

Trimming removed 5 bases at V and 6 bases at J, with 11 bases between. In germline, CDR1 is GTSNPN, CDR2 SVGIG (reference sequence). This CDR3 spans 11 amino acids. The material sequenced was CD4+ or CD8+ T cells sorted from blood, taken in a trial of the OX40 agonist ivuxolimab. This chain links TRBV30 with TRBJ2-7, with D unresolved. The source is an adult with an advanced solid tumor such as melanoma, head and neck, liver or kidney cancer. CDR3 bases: TGTGCCTGGTCAGTGAGGACCGAGCAGTACTTC. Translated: CAWSVRTEQYF.